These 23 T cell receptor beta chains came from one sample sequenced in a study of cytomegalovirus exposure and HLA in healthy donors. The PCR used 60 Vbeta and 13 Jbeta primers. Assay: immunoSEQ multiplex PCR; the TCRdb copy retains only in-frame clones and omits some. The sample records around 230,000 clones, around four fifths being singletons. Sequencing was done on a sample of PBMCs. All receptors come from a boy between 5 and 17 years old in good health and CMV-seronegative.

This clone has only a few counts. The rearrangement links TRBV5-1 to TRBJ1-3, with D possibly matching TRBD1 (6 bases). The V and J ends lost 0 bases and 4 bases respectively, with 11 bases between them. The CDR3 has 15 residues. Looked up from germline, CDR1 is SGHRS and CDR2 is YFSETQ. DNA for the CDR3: TGCGCCAGCAGCTTGGTTCCAGGGGTAGGAAACACCATATATTTT. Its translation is CASSLVPGVGNTIYF.

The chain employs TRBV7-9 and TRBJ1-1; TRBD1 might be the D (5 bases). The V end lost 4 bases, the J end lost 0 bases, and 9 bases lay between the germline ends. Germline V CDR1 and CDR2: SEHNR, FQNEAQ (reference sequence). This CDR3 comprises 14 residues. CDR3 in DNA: TGTGCCAGCAGCTCAGGGTGGGTGAACACTGAAGCTTTCTTT. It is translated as CASSSGWVNTEAFF.

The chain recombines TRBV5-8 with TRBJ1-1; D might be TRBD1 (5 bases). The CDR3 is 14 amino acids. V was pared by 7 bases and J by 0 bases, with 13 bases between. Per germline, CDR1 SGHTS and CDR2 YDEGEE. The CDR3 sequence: CASRLGRVNTEAFF. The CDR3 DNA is TGTGCCAGCCGATTGGGCAGGGTGAACACTGAAGCTTTCTTT.

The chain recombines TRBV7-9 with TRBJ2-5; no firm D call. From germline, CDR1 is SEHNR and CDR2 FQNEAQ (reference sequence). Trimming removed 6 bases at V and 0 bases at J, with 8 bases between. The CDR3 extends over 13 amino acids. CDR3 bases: TGTGCCAGCAGAAAGCCGAACCAAGAGACCCAGTACTTC. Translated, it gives CASRKPNQETQYF.

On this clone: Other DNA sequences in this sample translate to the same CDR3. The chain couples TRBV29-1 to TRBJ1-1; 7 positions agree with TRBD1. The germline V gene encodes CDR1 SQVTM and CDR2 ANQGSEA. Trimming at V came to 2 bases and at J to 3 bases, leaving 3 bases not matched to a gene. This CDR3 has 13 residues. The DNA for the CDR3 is TGCAGCGTTGAAAGGGGGCTGGACACTGAAGCTTTCTTT. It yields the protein CSVERGLDTEAFF.

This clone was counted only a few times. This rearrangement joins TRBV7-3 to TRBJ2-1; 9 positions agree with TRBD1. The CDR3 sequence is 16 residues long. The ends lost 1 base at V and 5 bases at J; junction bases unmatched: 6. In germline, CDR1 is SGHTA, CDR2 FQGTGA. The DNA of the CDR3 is TGTGCCAGCAGCTTAATTGGGGACAGGGTCGACAATGAGCAGTTCTTC. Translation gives CASSLIGDRVDNEQFF.

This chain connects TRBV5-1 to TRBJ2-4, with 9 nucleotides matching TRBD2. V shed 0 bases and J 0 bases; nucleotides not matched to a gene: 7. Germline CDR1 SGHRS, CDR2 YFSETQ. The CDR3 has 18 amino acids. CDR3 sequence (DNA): TGCGCCAGCAGCTTGGGGTGGGGGCGGGGGGGAGCCAAAAACATTCAGTACTTC. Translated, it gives CASSLGWGRGGAKNIQYF. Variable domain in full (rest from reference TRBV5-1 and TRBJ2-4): KAGVTQTPRYLIKTRGQQVTLSCSPISGHRSVSWYQQTPGQGLQFLFEYFSETQRNKGNFPGRFSGRQFSNSRSEMNVSTLELGDSALYLCASSLGWGRGGAKNIQYFGAGTRLSVL.

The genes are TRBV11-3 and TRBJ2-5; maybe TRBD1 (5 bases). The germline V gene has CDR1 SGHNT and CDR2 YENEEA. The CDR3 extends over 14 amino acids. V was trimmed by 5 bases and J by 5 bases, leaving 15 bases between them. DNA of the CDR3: TGTGCCAGCAGCCCCCCCGGACAAGTGGAGACCCAGTACTTC. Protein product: CASSPPGQVETQYF.

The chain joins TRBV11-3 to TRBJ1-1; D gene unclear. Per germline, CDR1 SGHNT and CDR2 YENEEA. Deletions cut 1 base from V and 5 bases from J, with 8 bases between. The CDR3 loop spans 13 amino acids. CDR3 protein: CASSLGEATEAFF. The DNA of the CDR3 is TGTGCCAGCAGCTTAGGTGAAGCTACTGAAGCTTTCTTT.

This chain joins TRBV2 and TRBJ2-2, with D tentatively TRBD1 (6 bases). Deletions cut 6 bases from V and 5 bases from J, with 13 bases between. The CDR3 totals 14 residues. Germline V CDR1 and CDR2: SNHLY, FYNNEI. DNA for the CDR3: TGTGCCAGCAGGGGGGCCCTATTGACCGGGGAGCTGTTTTTT. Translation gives CASRGALLTGELFF.

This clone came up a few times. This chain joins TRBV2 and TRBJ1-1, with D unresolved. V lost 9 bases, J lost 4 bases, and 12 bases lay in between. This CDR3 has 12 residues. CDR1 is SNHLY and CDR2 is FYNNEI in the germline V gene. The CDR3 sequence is CASYGGGTEAFF. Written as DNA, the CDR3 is TGTGCCAGTTACGGAGGAGGCACTGAAGCTTTCTTT.

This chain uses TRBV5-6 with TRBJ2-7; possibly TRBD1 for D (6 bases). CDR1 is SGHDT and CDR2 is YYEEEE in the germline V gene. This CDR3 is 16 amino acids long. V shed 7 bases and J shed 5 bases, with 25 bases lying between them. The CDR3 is CASLRRLGPGDHEQYF. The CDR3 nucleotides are TGTGCCAGCCTTAGGCGGCTAGGGCCAGGGGACCACGAGCAGTACTTC.

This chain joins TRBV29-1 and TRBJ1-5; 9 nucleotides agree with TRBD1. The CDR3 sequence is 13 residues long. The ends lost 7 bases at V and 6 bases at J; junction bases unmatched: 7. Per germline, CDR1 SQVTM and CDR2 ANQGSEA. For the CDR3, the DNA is TGCAGCGCCGGGACAGGGCAGGGTCAGCCCCAGCATTTT. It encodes CSAGTGQGQPQHF.

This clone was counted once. In DNA, the CDR3 is TGTGCCAGCAGTTCCCGGACAGGGATCGCCGGGGAGCTGTTTTTT. This encodes CASSSRTGIAGELFF. The chain combines TRBV6-5 with TRBJ2-2; 8 bases are shared with TRBD1. CDR1 and CDR2 from the germline V gene are MNHEY and SVGAGI. The V segment lost 4 bases and the J segment 6 bases; nucleotides outside the gene matches: 7. CDR3 length: 15 residues.

The CDR3 nucleotides are TGTGCCAGCAGCTCCGATAGCGGACTCCTTTTTAATGAGCAGTTCTTC. Residues: CASSSDSGLLFNEQFF. The chain links TRBV5-4 to TRBJ2-1; a weak D match, TRBD2 (6 bases). Trimming took 3 bases from V and 7 from J, leaving 20 bases between them. The CDR3 totals 16 residues. Germline CDR1 reads SGHNT; CDR2 reads YYREEE (reference sequence).

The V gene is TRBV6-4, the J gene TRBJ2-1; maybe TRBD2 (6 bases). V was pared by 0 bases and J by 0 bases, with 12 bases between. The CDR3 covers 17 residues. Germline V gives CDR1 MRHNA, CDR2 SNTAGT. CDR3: CASSDSGLMSSYNEQFF. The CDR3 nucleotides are TGTGCCAGCAGTGACTCGGGACTGATGAGCTCCTACAATGAGCAGTTCTTC.

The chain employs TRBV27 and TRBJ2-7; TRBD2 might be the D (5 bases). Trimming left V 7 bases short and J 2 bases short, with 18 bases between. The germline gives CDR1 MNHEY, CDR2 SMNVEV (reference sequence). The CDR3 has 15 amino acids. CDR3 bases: TGTGCCAGCATGTCCTTTAAGCGGACCACCTACGAGCAGTACTTC. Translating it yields CASMSFKRTTYEQYF.

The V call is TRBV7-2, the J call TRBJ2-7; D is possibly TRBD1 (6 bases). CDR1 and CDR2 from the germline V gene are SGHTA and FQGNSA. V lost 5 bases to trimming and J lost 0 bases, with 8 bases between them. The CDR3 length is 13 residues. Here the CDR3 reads CASSIRGSYEQYF. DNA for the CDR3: TGTGCCAGCAGCATCAGGGGCTCCTACGAGCAGTACTTC.

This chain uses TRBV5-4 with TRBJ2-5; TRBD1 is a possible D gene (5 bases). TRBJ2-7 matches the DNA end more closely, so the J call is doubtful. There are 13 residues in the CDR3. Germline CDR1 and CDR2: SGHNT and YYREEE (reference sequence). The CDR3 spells CASSTQGASEQYF. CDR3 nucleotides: TGTGCCAGCAGCACTCAAGGGGCAAGCGAGCAGTACTTC.

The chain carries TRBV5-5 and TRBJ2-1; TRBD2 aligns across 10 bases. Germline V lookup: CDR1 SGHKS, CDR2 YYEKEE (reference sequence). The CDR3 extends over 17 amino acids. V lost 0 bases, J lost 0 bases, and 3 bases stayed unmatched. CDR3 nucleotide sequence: TGTGCCAGCAGCTTGGGAGCGGGGGGGAGCTCCTACAATGAGCAGTTCTTC. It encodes CASSLGAGGSSYNEQFF.

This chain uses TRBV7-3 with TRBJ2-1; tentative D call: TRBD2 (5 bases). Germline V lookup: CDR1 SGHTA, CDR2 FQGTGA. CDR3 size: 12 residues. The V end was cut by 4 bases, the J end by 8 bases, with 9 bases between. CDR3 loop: CASSSPGDEQFF. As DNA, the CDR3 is TGTGCCAGCAGCTCGCCCGGGGATGAGCAGTTCTTC.

The CDR3 nucleotides are TGCAGCGTTGAGGGTCCAGGGGTTCAGCCCCAGCATTTT. It translates to CSVEGPGVQPQHF. The chain joins TRBV29-1 to TRBJ1-5, with a possible D match to TRBD1 (6 bases). The CDR3 runs to 13 residues. Looked up from germline, CDR1 is SQVTM and CDR2 is ANQGSEA. Trimming cost V 3 bases and J 6 bases, with 12 bases left between them.

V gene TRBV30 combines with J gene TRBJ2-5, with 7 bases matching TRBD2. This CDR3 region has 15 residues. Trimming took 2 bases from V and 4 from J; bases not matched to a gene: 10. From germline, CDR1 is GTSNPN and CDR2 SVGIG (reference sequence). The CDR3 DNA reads TGTGCCTGGAGTATCGAGCGGGGTGTCAGAGAGACCCAGTACTTC. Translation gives CAWSIERGVRETQYF.